What follows are 15 T cell receptor beta chains derived from one specimen sequenced in a study of blood T cell repertoires in COVID-19. Produced via immunoSEQ multiplex PCR; TCRdb's table is partial and in-frame only. The sample carries about 150,000 clones, 88% recorded once. Sequencing was carried out using peripheral blood. These receptors originate from a man aged 55-75 years with active or convalescent COVID-19.

A single count supports this clone. The chain recombines TRBV7-6 with TRBJ2-7, with no clear D. Germline V gives CDR1 SGHVS, CDR2 FNYEAQ. V lost 6 bases and J 3 bases, leaving 15 bases between the germline ends. CDR3 length equals 14 residues. In DNA form, the CDR3 reads TGTGCCAGCAGTTCTACAGTAAACCTCTACGAGCAGTACTTC. It yields the protein CASSSTVNLYEQYF.

The gene calls are TRBV18 and TRBJ2-1; D may be TRBD2 (6 bases). Per germline, CDR1 KGHSH and CDR2 LQKENI. With 4 bases removed from V and 9 bases from J, the gap between germline ends came to 7 bases. The CDR3 sequence is 11 residues long. The CDR3 loop reads CASSRGTEQFF. The CDR3 bases are TGTGCCAGCTCACGCGGGACTGAGCAGTTCTTC.

The rearrangement links TRBV7-2 to TRBJ2-3, with TRBD2 matching over 7 bases. V lost 4 bases, J lost 2 bases, and 3 bases stayed unmatched. This CDR3 spans 14 amino acids. Germline CDR1 SGHTA, CDR2 FQGNSA. The CDR3 is CASSWRETTDTQYF. CDR3 bases: TGTGCCAGCAGCTGGCGGGAGACCACAGATACGCAGTATTTT.

This clone is a singleton in its sample. This chain links TRBV18 with TRBJ1-1, with TRBD1 matching 9 bases. CDR3 length equals 15 residues. Germline V CDR1 and CDR2: KGHSH, LQKENI. V dropped 3 bases and J dropped 5; count of bases not matched to a gene: 7. CDR3 sequence: CASSPNRGPGTEAFF. The CDR3 bases are TGTGCCAGCTCACCGAACAGGGGGCCGGGGACTGAAGCTTTCTTT.

The V gene is TRBV2, the J gene TRBJ1-2; possibly TRBD1 for D (5 bases). V shed 6 bases and J shed 4 bases, with 15 bases lying between them. There are 14 residues in the CDR3. The V gene's germline CDR1 is SNHLY and CDR2 FYNNEI. CDR3 region: CASSPETVFYGYTF. In nucleotides, the CDR3 is TGTGCCAGCAGCCCCGAGACAGTTTTCTATGGCTACACCTTC.

This clone showed up just once. The chain joins TRBV7-3 to TRBJ2-1; D is possibly TRBD2 (6 bases). The CDR3 has 14 residues. The germline CDR1 and CDR2 sequences are SGHTA and FQGTGA. Trimming pared 6 bases from V and 6 bases from J, leaving 15 bases between. The CDR3 nucleotides read TGTGCCAGCAGGACGGGTGGCGGGACCAATGAGCAGTTCTTC. It encodes CASRTGGGTNEQFF.

The V call is TRBV4-2, the J call TRBJ2-1; TRBD2 aligns across 7 bases. The V segment lost 0 bases and the J segment 4 bases; nucleotides outside the gene matches: 6. This CDR3 spans 16 amino acids. The germline gives CDR1 LGHNA, CDR2 YNFKEQ. As DNA, the CDR3 is TGTGCCAGCAGCCAAGAGTGGGGGGAGGGTTACAATGAGCAGTTCTTC. Translated, it gives CASSQEWGEGYNEQFF.

The chain links TRBV20-1 to TRBJ2-4, with D uncertain. Germline CDR1 reads DFQATT; CDR2 reads SNEGSKA (reference sequence). This CDR3 comprises 11 residues. V was clipped by 2 bases and J by 6 bases, with 5 bases between them. CDR3 DNA: TGCAGTGCTAGAATCGGAAACATTCAGTACTTC. Amino acids: CSARIGNIQYF.

This rearrangement joins TRBV5-1 to TRBJ2-7; D is possibly TRBD1 (6 bases). The CDR3 is 12 amino acids. The ends were cut back, 7 bases at V and 6 bases at J, with 14 bases in the middle. Germline V lookup: CDR1 SGHRS, CDR2 YFSETQ. The CDR3: CASGDTGLEQYF. DNA of the CDR3: TGCGCCAGCGGAGATACAGGGCTCGAGCAGTACTTC. Combining the CDR3 with reference TRBV5-1 and TRBJ2-7 gives the whole variable domain KAGVTQTPRYLIKTRGQQVTLSCSPISGHRSVSWYQQTPGQGLQFLFEYFSETQRNKGNFPGRFSGRQFSNSRSEMNVSTLELGDSALYLCASGDTGLEQYFGPGTRLTVT.

The gene calls are TRBV28 and TRBJ2-3, with unresolved D. V was trimmed by 4 bases and J by 2 bases, leaving 10 bases between them. Germline V gene sequence: CDR1 MDHEN, CDR2 SYDVKM. CDR3 size: 14 residues. CDR3 DNA sequence: TGTGCCAGCAGTTCTGACACCTACACAGATACGCAGTATTTT. It encodes CASSSDTYTDTQYF. The entire variable domain, with the rest obtained from reference TRBV28 and TRBJ2-3, is as follows: DVKVTQSSRYLVKRTGEKVFLECVQDMDHENMFWYRQDPGLGLRLIYFSYDVKMKEKGDIPEGYSVSREKKERFSLILESASTNQTSMYLCASSSDTYTDTQYFGPGTRLTVL.

The chain couples TRBV25-1 to TRBJ2-7, with D possibly being TRBD1 (5 bases). CDR1 is MGHDK and CDR2 is SYGVNS in the germline V gene. The germline V and J ends were trimmed by 0 bases and 9 bases, with 18 bases remaining between them. The CDR3 sequence is 15 residues long. CDR3 nucleotide sequence: TGTGCCAGCAGTGAATATTTGTATTCCAGGGTCGGGCAGTACTTC. Translation gives CASSEYLYSRVGQYF.

V usage is TRBV13 and J usage is TRBJ1-6; TRBD1 aligns across 10 bases. V lost 4 bases to trimming and J lost 7 bases; unmatched junction nucleotides: 1. The CDR3 extends over 14 amino acids. CDR1 is PRHDT and CDR2 is FYEKMQ in the germline V gene (reference sequence). As DNA, the CDR3 is TGTGCCAGCAGCTCGACAGGGGGCAATTCACCCCTCCACTTT. Its protein product is CASSSTGGNSPLHF.

CDR3 in amino acids: CASSPGRDWNTEAFF. CDR3 in DNA: TGTGCCAGCAGTCCCGGCCGGGACTGGAACACTGAAGCTTTCTTT. This chain joins TRBV6-5 and TRBJ1-1; weak D call: TRBD1 (5 bases). The V gene lost 5 bases and the J gene lost 1 base, with 14 bases spanning the gap. Germline lookup yields CDR1 MNHEY and CDR2 SVGAGI. The CDR3 sequence is 15 residues long.

CDR3 amino acids: CSASPTPGQGRVSNQPQHF. The CDR3 DNA is TGCAGTGCTAGTCCAACACCGGGACAGGGAAGGGTGAGCAATCAGCCCCAGCATTTT. The genes are TRBV20-1 and TRBJ1-5; TRBD1 agrees at 9 bases. Trimming removed 3 bases from V and 1 base from J; junction bases left unmatched: 16. Germline loops: CDR1 DFQATT, CDR2 SNEGSKA (reference sequence). The CDR3 runs 19 residues.

V and J are TRBV3-1 (or the pseudogene TRBV3-2) and TRBJ2-7, with 10 bases that match TRBD2. CDR3 size: 18 residues. The V gene end was trimmed by 1 base and the J gene end by 0 bases; junction bases not matched to a gene: 9. The germline gives CDR1 LGHDT, CDR2 YNNKEL (reference sequence). The CDR3 nucleotides read TGTGCCAGCAGCCAAGGGGGGCTAGCGGGAGTTCCCTCCTACGAGCAGTACTTC. Amino acid sequence: CASSQGGLAGVPSYEQYF.